Below, one TCR beta chain is given with its context. Clones were read by immunoSEQ multiplex PCR, and TCRdb kept only the in-frame ones, dropping some. Of 84,000 or so clones listed, over 70% are singletons. V dropped 3 bases and J dropped 5 bases, with 9 bases sitting between them. The germline V gene has CDR1 KGHDR and CDR2 SFDVKD. This CDR3 is built from 14 residues. This record comes from a study of blood T cell repertoires in COVID-19. Across the whole study: The United States, Italy and Spain were the sources of the acute and convalescent COVID-19 samples.

Sequences were obtained from peripheral blood. V gene TRBV24-1 combines with J gene TRBJ2-2; D gene ambiguous. This clonotype originated in a human donor in a cohort sampled during active COVID-19. The CDR3 loop reads CATSDHRRTGELFF. CDR3 nucleotides: TGTGCCACCAGTGATCACCGCCGGACCGGGGAGCTGTTTTTT.